This record looks at one TCR beta chain sequence and its context. Its antigen is unknown. Nothing much larger sits one base from this clone, and base qualities are not available. This specimen comes from a study of radiation and T cells in renal cell carcinoma (dated by TCRdb to about 2020). Concerning the study at large: The samples were drawn from a clinical trial, where primary renal cell carcinomas were treated with 15 Gy of stereotactic body radiation therapy and then removed by nephrectomy 4 weeks afterward. TCR beta sequencing covered 50 to 55 samples in total, comprising some 26 tumors and roughly 27 peripheral blood samples. A total of approximately 4 million unique CDR3 nucleotide sequences, encoding 2,658,974 unique CDR3 amino acid sequences, were found across all 50 or so samples.

Overall study outcomes, separate from this receptor: Because no pretreatment tumor biopsies were available, whether clonotypes were present in the tumor at baseline could not be determined. An increase in top tumor clonotypes in blood was observed from baseline to 2 weeks post-radiation, followed by contraction by 4 weeks, which was taken to suggest transient expansion of tumor-resident clones. Because the trial had a single-armed design, the trial could not examine how radiation dose or scheduling affected the TCR repertoire. Tracking of blood repertoire dynamics stopped at three to five weeks after treatment, with no follow-up past that point.

The CDR3 numbers 14 residues from cysteine through phenylalanine. Only CDR3 DNA is held: 42 bases, read in frame from base 1. V is reduced by 10 bases and J by 5 bases, leaving a spacing of 21 bases between them. The germline V gene specifies MNHNS as CDR1 and SASEGT as CDR2. What the time point label conveys for this sample: blood 2 weeks post-SBRT. In the paper's terms, the treatment or condition label means: 15 Gy SBRT to primary tumor, nephrectomy 4 weeks later. To follow tumor-enriched clonotypes, peripheral blood was collected serially from radiation-treated patients at baseline and again at 2 weeks and 4 weeks after SBRT. All patients had renal cell carcinoma with clear cell pathology. Genomic DNA for TCR sequencing was prepared using the QIAamp DNA Blood Mini Kit (Qiagen). The analyses included just those samples that passed every quality control check. The immunoSEQ kit was used, according to the manufacturer's recommendations, to generate TCR beta libraries from genomic DNA. For library preparation, a first multiplex PCR was performed with proprietary primers, followed by a second PCR in which unique barcodes were added, and bead cleanups were performed after each round. A kit-provided positive control reaction and a negative control reaction were included in every sample batch. The final libraries were assessed on an Agilent 4200 TapeStation D1000 ScreenTape, pooled by volume, and quantified by qPCR. Sequencing was performed on an Illumina NextSeq500 using a MidOutput 150-cycle cartridge, with 156 Read1 cycles, 15 Index1 cycles, and the kit custom primers. The pooled library was loaded at 0.75 to 1 pM, and approximately 19% PhiX control was spiked in. For the original study's pipeline: The vendor-processed data were analyzed in R, and a clonotype was defined as all T cells that share the same CDR3 nucleotide sequence. For clone abundance analyses, frequencies were normalized to the 10,000 most abundant clones in each sample. Public T cell clones, which averaged fewer than five per sample, were excluded before analysis. Tumor-enriched clonotypes and baseline blood-enriched clonotypes were defined as those with an abundance difference of at least 32-fold between compartments. A beta-binomial differential abundance model was applied to find clonotypes that expanded or contracted between blood time points. Tumor-blood repertoire similarity was measured with the Baroni-Urbani and Buser coefficient, and group comparisons used two-tailed Wilcoxon tests in R. TCRdb carries this immuneACCESS record with in-frame sequences only. Its versions omit some clonotypes, under half of them owing to an unresolved V gene in the studies checked, with the rest unexplained. The D gene and trimming were derived from the DNA, and the V and J assignments and clone size from that table. Recorded for this sample are 45,000 to 55,000 clones; 80% of them occurred a single time. The ten biggest clones cover roughly 30% of the sample.

The V gene is TRBV6-1 and the J gene is TRBJ2-7; matching of 6 bases hints at TRBD2 as the D gene. The receptor was derived from a woman aged 70-85 years with renal cell carcinoma. The sample consisted of blood, taken from a patient whose treatment included radiotherapy and nephrectomy. The CDR3 reads CATPTSSVTHEQYF. The DNA sequence follows: TGTGCCACTCCGACTAGTTCCGTTACCCACGAGCAGTACTTC.